The 30 T cell receptor beta chains in this list originate from one sample, sequenced in a study of T-cell memory formation after mild COVID-19. MiXCR, run by TCRdb on the 5' RACE reads, gives a single entry per CDR3 protein. The sample yields more than 250,000 distinct CDR3 sequences, about a sixth seen once. Sequenced input: PBMCs or a T cell subset sorted from them (not recorded which). The receptor set was obtained from a man in his late teens or twenties who had mild COVID-19 (a few samples of this study predate the infection). Cell type and time point are not known.

This clonotype was observed a handful of times. The chain couples TRBV10-3 to TRBJ2-7; D may be TRBD1 (5 bases). Germline CDR1 and CDR2: ENHRY and SYGVKD. This CDR3 has 13 residues. V lost 2 bases to trimming and J lost 4 bases, with 9 bases between them. The CDR3 sequence is CAISEDPGYEQYV. The CDR3 coding sequence is TGTGCCATCAGTGAGGATCCAGGGTACGAGCAGTACGTC.

This clonotype appeared once. This chain joins TRBV7-9 and TRBJ1-2; TRBD1 aligns across 8 bases. V lost 5 bases to trimming and J lost 6 bases; unmatched junction nucleotides: 5. The CDR3 has 13 residues. Germline CDR1 reads SEHNR; CDR2 reads FQNEAQ (reference sequence). CDR3 DNA: TGTGCCAGCAGCCCCAGGGGGCGTGATGGCTACACCTTC. Its protein product is CASSPRGRDGYTF. The variable domain in full, with the rest retrieved from reference TRBV7-9 and TRBJ1-2, is DTGVSQNPRHKITKRGQNVTFRCDPISEHNRLYWYRQTLGQGPEFLTYFQNEAQLEKSRLLSDRFSAERPKGSFSTLEIQRTEQGDSAMYLCASSPRGRDGYTFGSGTRLTVV.

The V call is TRBV7-2, the J call TRBJ1-5; possibly TRBD1 for D (5 bases). Per germline, CDR1 SGHTA and CDR2 FQGNSA. V was shortened by 1 base and J by 4 bases, with 8 bases between the two germline ends. The length of the CDR3 is 14 residues. CDR3 region: CASSLGGRNQPQHF. CDR3 coding DNA: TGTGCCAGCAGCTTAGGGGGACGGAATCAGCCCCAGCATTTT.

This chain links TRBV5-1 with TRBJ2-1; the match to TRBD2 covers 10 bases. The CDR3 consists of 16 residues. Per the germline V gene, CDR1 is SGHRS and CDR2 is YFSETQ. V shed 4 bases, J shed 3 bases, and the junction held 7 bases outside the gene matches. The CDR3 sequence is CASSLALAGGYNEQFF. The CDR3 coding sequence is TGCGCCAGCAGCCTTGCTTTAGCGGGGGGCTACAATGAGCAGTTCTTC.

V and J are TRBV5-1 and TRBJ1-4; D unclear. Looked up from germline, CDR1 is SGHRS and CDR2 is YFSETQ. The CDR3 is 16 amino acids. Deletions cut 0 bases from V and 0 bases from J, with 9 bases between. CDR3: CASSLDCGTTNEKLFF. CDR3 nucleotide sequence: TGCGCCAGCAGCTTGGACTGCGGAACAACTAATGAAAAACTGTTTTTT.

The rearrangement joins TRBV5-4 to TRBJ1-4, with TRBD1 matching 7 bases. The CDR3 is made up of 14 amino acids. Germline CDR1 reads SGHNT; CDR2 reads YYREEE (reference sequence). V dropped 4 bases and J dropped 4; count of bases not matched to a gene: 4. The CDR3 sequence: CASSRDSLNEKLFF. In DNA, the CDR3 is TGTGCCAGCAGCCGGGACAGCCTTAATGAAAAACTGTTTTTT.

The chain recombines TRBV6-5 with TRBJ2-2; D unresolved. Germline V gene data show CDR1 as MNHEY and CDR2 as SVGAGI. V lost 8 bases to trimming and J lost 0 bases, with 16 bases between them. There are 16 residues in the CDR3. The CDR3 coding sequence is TGTGCCAGCGGCCGAATAGGGCTAGCGAACACCGGGGAGCTGTTTTTT. Translated, it gives CASGRIGLANTGELFF.

In its sample, this clonotype was seen many times. The chain links TRBV20-1 to TRBJ1-1; weak D call: TRBD1 (6 bases). Trimming took off 6 bases at V and 5 bases at J, with 16 bases between the two ends. The V gene's germline CDR1 is DFQATT and CDR2 SNEGSKA (reference sequence). The CDR3 extends over 13 amino acids. The chain's CDR3 is CSAPTGSSTEAFF. CDR3 nucleotides: TGCAGTGCCCCAACAGGGTCATCTACTGAAGCTTTCTTT.

The chain combines TRBV5-1 with TRBJ2-1, with D tentatively TRBD1 (5 bases). V was clipped by 6 bases and J by 4 bases, with 17 bases between them. Germline V lookup: CDR1 SGHRS, CDR2 YFSETQ. The CDR3 extends over 15 amino acids. CDR3 residues: CASNHRTIQYNEQFF. The CDR3 DNA reads TGCGCCAGCAACCACAGGACGATACAATACAATGAGCAGTTCTTC.

The chain recombines TRBV7-9 with TRBJ1-2; D is undetermined. CDR1 is SEHNR and CDR2 is FQNEAQ in the germline V gene (reference sequence). The CDR3 length is 13 residues. Trimming took off 4 bases at V and 4 bases at J, with 10 bases between the two ends. CDR3 sequence: CASSYRNFYGYTF. Here the CDR3 DNA reads TGTGCCAGCAGCTACCGAAACTTCTATGGCTACACCTTC.

This clonotype was observed a single time. The chain recombines TRBV3-1 with TRBJ1-1; 7 bases agree with TRBD1. This CDR3 region has 16 residues. J gave up 0 bases and V 1 base, and 5 bases lay outside the gene matches. Germline V gene lookup returns CDR1 LGHDT and CDR2 YNNKEL (reference sequence). The CDR3: CASSQVPGQMNTEAFF. CDR3 DNA: TGTGCCAGCAGCCAAGTCCCGGGACAGATGAACACTGAAGCTTTCTTT.

This clonotype was detected a few times. This sequence joins TRBV6-5 and TRBJ2-1; D might be TRBD2 (6 bases). The V gene's germline CDR1 is MNHEY and CDR2 SVGAGI. V was pared by 6 bases and J by 8 bases, with 23 bases between. The CDR3 has 16 amino acids. The DNA for the CDR3 is TGTGCCAGCAGAGTTCAGGGCGGGGTGGGTGTCGATGAGCAGTTCTTC. Translated, it gives CASRVQGGVGVDEQFF.

The sample holds a few counts of this clonotype. This chain connects TRBV7-2 to TRBJ2-3; 7 bases are shared with TRBD2. Germline CDR1 is SGHTA and CDR2 is FQGNSA. J gave up 1 base and V 4 bases, and 11 bases lay outside the gene matches. There are 17 residues in the CDR3. The CDR3 region is CASSSPRLALGTDTQYF. For the CDR3, the DNA is TGTGCCAGCAGCTCCCCTCGACTAGCTCTTGGCACAGATACGCAGTATTTT.

This chain connects TRBV7-2 to TRBJ2-4; unclear D gene. V was trimmed by 5 bases and J by 1 base, leaving 15 bases between them. The CDR3 consists of 16 residues. CDR1 is SGHTA and CDR2 is FQGNSA in the germline V gene. For the CDR3, the DNA is TGTGCCAGCAGCCGTAATTCCCCACAGGCCAAAAACATTCAGTACTTC. Protein sequence: CASSRNSPQAKNIQYF.

The gene calls are TRBV5-4 and TRBJ2-6; unclear D gene. V gave up 5 bases and J gave up 1 base, with 10 bases separating them. The CDR3 covers 15 residues. Germline V gene lookup returns CDR1 SGHNT and CDR2 YYREEE (reference sequence). The chain's CDR3 is CASSGFVSGANVLTF. CDR3 bases: TGTGCCAGCAGTGGGTTTGTGTCTGGGGCCAACGTCCTGACTTTC.

This clonotype was detected a few times. The chain recombines TRBV29-1 with TRBJ2-1; D might be TRBD2 (6 bases). The length of the CDR3 is 14 residues. V lost 7 bases and J lost 9, with 22 bases in between. Germline V lookup: CDR1 SQVTM, CDR2 ANQGSEA. CDR3 sequence (DNA): TGCAGCGCCCTAGGCGGGGATTCCGAGGGTGAGCAGTTCTTC. This encodes CSALGGDSEGEQFF.

This clonotype was detected many times. The chain combines TRBV5-1 with TRBJ2-3; the match to TRBD2 covers 10 bases. This CDR3 has 15 amino acids. Looked up from germline, CDR1 is SGHRS and CDR2 is YFSETQ. Trimming at V came to 2 bases and at J to 5 bases, leaving 5 bases not matched to a gene. The CDR3 loop is CASSLAGGRGDTQYF. CDR3 bases: TGCGCCAGCAGCTTAGCGGGGGGGCGAGGAGATACGCAGTATTTT.

This clonotype has at least ten counts. The rearrangement links TRBV11-3 to TRBJ2-5, with TRBD2 as a possible D gene (5 bases). The CDR3 spans 15 residues. V lost 1 base and J lost 5, with 14 bases in between. Germline V gene data show CDR1 as SGHNT and CDR2 as YENEEA. The CDR3 reads CASSLGRGSGETQYF. The CDR3 nucleotides read TGTGCCAGCAGCTTAGGCCGCGGGTCCGGGGAGACCCAGTACTTC.

The J gene is TRBJ2-1, the V gene TRBV11-2, with D possibly being TRBD1 or TRBD2 (5 bases each). V lost 5 bases, J lost 1 base, and 18 bases lay in between. CDR1 and CDR2 (germline): SGHAT, FQNNGV. CDR3 length: 17 residues. CDR3 DNA sequence: TGTGCCAGCAGCCCAAGGGACCGCCGCAGTTCCTACAATGAGCAGTTCTTC. As protein: CASSPRDRRSSYNEQFF.

The chain has TRBV5-1 and TRBJ2-1, with unresolved D. CDR3 length: 12 amino acids. Germline CDR1 reads SGHRS; CDR2 reads YFSETQ. Trimming shortened V by 1 base and J by 9 bases, and 8 bases separated the two germline ends. This CDR3 reads CASSLSRVEQFF. Here the CDR3 DNA reads TGCGCCAGCAGCTTGAGCCGGGTTGAGCAGTTCTTC.

This clonotype was counted a few times. The V and J genes are TRBV5-1 and TRBJ2-1; 9 nucleotides match TRBD2. This CDR3 is built from 15 residues. Germline V gene sequence: CDR1 SGHRS, CDR2 YFSETQ. Trimming removed 0 bases from V and 6 bases from J; junction bases left unmatched: 4. CDR3 protein: CASSLDSGGINEQFF. DNA for the CDR3: TGCGCCAGCAGCTTGGATAGCGGGGGTATCAATGAGCAGTTCTTC.

The chain combines TRBV15 with TRBJ2-7; D call uncertain. The CDR3 covers 14 residues. With 0 bases removed from V and 2 bases from J, the gap between germline ends came to 8 bases. Germline values: CDR1 LNHNV, CDR2 YYDKDF (reference sequence). CDR3 DNA sequence: TGTGCCACCAGCAGAGATTATCGAACCTACGAGCAGTACTTC. This encodes CATSRDYRTYEQYF.

The table lists this clonotype with a few counts. The chain has TRBV5-1 and TRBJ2-5; D gene uncertain. V was cut by 2 bases and J by 0 bases, with 11 bases left in between. CDR3 length: 15 residues. Germline values: CDR1 SGHRS, CDR2 YFSETQ. Written as DNA, the CDR3 is TGCGCCAGCAGCTTAATAACAGAGTACCAAGAGACCCAGTACTTC. This codes for CASSLITEYQETQYF. Combining the CDR3 with reference TRBV5-1 and TRBJ2-5 gives the whole variable domain KAGVTQTPRYLIKTRGQQVTLSCSPISGHRSVSWYQQTPGQGLQFLFEYFSETQRNKGNFPGRFSGRQFSNSRSEMNVSTLELGDSALYLCASSLITEYQETQYFGPGTRLLVL.

This clonotype has more than one count but fewer than ten. The chain recombines TRBV6-5 with TRBJ1-2; D not resolved. The V end was cut by 3 bases, the J end by 7 bases, with 21 bases between. Germline CDR1 reads MNHEY; CDR2 reads SVGAGI. This CDR3 has 16 amino acids. The DNA for the CDR3 is TGTGCCAGCAGTTATCATCCGGCAGCCCGGAATGGTGGCTACACCTTC. This sequence encodes CASSYHPAARNGGYTF.

In this sample, this clonotype turned up a few times. The chain uses TRBV12-3 or TRBV12-4 and TRBJ1-2; D not certain. The CDR3 covers 14 residues. Trimming took 0 bases from V and 8 from J, leaving 13 bases between them. For the CDR3, the DNA is TGTGCCAGCAGTTTAGCCGGCGGCAATATGGGCTACACCTTC. Encoded protein: CASSLAGGNMGYTF.

The chain is built from TRBV29-1 and TRBJ1-5; 7 positions match TRBD1. Germline trimming cut 5 bases from V and 5 bases from J; bases unmatched to any gene: 6. The CDR3 extends over 13 amino acids. Germline V gene data show CDR1 as SQVTM and CDR2 as ANQGSEA. The CDR3: CSVTLQGDQPQHF. The DNA of the CDR3 is TGCAGCGTTACCCTGCAGGGGGATCAGCCCCAGCATTTT.

The rearrangement uses TRBV5-4 and TRBJ2-7; 7 nucleotides line up with TRBD1. V trimming: 0 bases; J trimming: 2 bases; junction bases outside the gene matches: 2. This CDR3 region has 14 residues. The germline CDR1 and CDR2 sequences are SGHNT and YYREEE (reference sequence). The CDR3, as DNA: TGTGCCAGCAGCTTGGGGACAGGCGCCTACGAGCAGTACGTC. It encodes CASSLGTGAYEQYV.

This chain uses TRBV6-4 with TRBJ1-2; D gene uncertain. Looked up from germline, CDR1 is MRHNA and CDR2 is SNTAGT. V was pared by 6 bases and J by 4 bases, with 15 bases between. This CDR3 region has 14 residues. The chain's CDR3 is CASSGFPSSYGYTF. CDR3 bases: TGTGCCAGCAGCGGCTTTCCATCCTCCTATGGCTACACCTTC.

This clonotype was seen only a few times. The genes are TRBV6-5 and TRBJ2-7; D might be TRBD1 (5 bases). Germline V lookup: CDR1 MNHEY, CDR2 SVGAGI. CDR3 length: 14 amino acids. Deletions cut 2 bases from V and 0 bases from J, with 8 bases between. CDR3 in DNA: TGTGCCAGCAGTTACGACAGTTCCTCCTACGAGCAGTACTTC. Translated, it gives CASSYDSSSYEQYF.

The CDR3 reads CASSYSKGTPFNEQFF. DNA of the CDR3: TGTGCCAGCAGTTACTCGAAGGGGACACCGTTTAATGAGCAGTTCTTC. The gene calls are TRBV6-2 or TRBV6-3 and TRBJ2-1; perhaps TRBD1 as D (6 bases). CDR1 and CDR2 from the germline V gene are MNHEY and SVGEGT. The CDR3 extends over 16 amino acids. The germline V and J ends were trimmed by 0 bases and 7 bases, with 16 bases remaining between them.